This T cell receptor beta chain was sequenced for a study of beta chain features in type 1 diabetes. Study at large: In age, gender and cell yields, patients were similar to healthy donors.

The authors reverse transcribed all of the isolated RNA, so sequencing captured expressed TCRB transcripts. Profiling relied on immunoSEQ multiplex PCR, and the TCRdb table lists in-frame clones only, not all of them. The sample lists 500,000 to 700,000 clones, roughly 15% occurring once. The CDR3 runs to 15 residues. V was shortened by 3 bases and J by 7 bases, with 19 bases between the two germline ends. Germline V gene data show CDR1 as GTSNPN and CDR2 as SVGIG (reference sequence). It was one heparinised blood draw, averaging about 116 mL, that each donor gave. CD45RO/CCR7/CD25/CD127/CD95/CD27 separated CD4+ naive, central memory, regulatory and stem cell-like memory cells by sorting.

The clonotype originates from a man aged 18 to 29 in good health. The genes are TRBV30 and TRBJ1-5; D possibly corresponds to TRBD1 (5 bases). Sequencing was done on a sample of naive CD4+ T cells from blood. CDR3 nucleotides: TGTGCCTGGAGCCCCCTGGGGACCGTCGGGCAGCCCCAGCATTTT. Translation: CAWSPLGTVGQPQHF.